What follows describes a single T cell receptor beta chain. These data are taken from a study of control samples from healthy donors and cancer patients. Here immunoSEQ multiplex PCR was the method, and the copy in TCRdb shows in-frame clones only, minus some. The sample carries 150,000 to 200,000 clones, about 94% recorded once. The sequence came from a woman aged 40 to 55 in good health. The specimen sequenced was blood.

CDR3 sequence reads: CASSAADRGGNTIYF. The CDR3 nucleotides read TGTGCCAGCAGCGCCGCCGACAGGGGAGGAAACACCATATATTTT. V usage is TRBV7-8 and J usage is TRBJ1-3, with 8 bases matching TRBD1. The CDR3 is made up of 15 amino acids. The germline V gene has CDR1 SGHVS and CDR2 FQNEAQ. Germline trimming cut 5 bases from V and 4 bases from J; bases unmatched to any gene: 7. The whole variable domain, filled in from reference TRBV7-8 and TRBJ1-3, reads GAGVSQSPRYKVAKRGQDVALRCDPISGHVSLFWYQQALGQGPEFLTYFQNEAQLDKSGLPSDRFFAERPEGSVSTLKIQRTQQEDSAVYLCASSAADRGGNTIYFGEGSWLTVV.